This TCR beta chain was sequenced during a study of cytomegalovirus exposure and HLA in healthy donors. Study outcomes and limitations: TCR beta V- and J-gene trimming was later associated with a missense DCLRE1C variant. Reports indicated that the classifier achieved high specificity and sensitivity in diagnosing cytomegalovirus status.

In its sample, this clone was seen a few times. Its target is unknown. The same CDR3 is also encoded by other DNA sequences in this sample. PCR was performed using 60 Vbeta and 13 Jbeta primers. Measured with immunoSEQ multiplex PCR; TCRdb has only the in-frame clones, and not every one. Seen here are approximately 97,000 clones, roughly 80% observed once, and the top ten hold just over 2.5%. The germline gives CDR1 SGHRS, CDR2 YFSETQ. The CDR3 runs 14 residues. The V and J ends lost 2 bases and 2 bases, in that order; junction bases with no gene match: 2. The receptor was isolated from a man aged 35 to 55 in good health and CMV-seronegative. The gene calls are TRBV5-1 and TRBJ2-7; 9 bases are shared with TRBD2. Sequenced input: PBMCs. In nucleotides, the CDR3 is TGCGCCAGCAGCTTTAGCGGGGGCACCTACGAGCAGTACTTC. Translating gives CASSFSGGTYEQYF. The full variable domain, in which reference TRBV5-1 and TRBJ2-7 provide the parts outside the CDR3, is KAGVTQTPRYLIKTRGQQVTLSCSPISGHRSVSWYQQTPGQGLQFLFEYFSETQRNKGNFPGRFSGRQFSNSRSEMNVSTLELGDSALYLCASSFSGGTYEQYFGPGTRLTVT.